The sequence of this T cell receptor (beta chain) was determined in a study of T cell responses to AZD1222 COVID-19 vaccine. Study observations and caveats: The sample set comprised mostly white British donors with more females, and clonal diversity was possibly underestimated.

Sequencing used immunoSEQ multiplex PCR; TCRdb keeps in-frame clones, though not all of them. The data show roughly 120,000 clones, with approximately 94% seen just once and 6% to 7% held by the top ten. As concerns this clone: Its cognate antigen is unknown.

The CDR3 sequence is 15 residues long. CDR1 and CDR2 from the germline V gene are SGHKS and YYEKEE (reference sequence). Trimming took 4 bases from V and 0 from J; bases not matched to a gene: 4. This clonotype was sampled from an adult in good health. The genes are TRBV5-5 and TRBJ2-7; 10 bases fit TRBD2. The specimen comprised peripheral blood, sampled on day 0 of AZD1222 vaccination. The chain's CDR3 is CASSPTSGSSYEQYF. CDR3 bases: TGTGCCAGCAGCCCGACTAGCGGGTCCTCCTACGAGCAGTACTTC.